The subject of this entry is one T cell receptor beta chain. Its antigen remains unknown. The PCR made use of 60 Vbeta and 13 Jbeta primers. Here immunoSEQ multiplex PCR was the method, and the copy in TCRdb shows in-frame clones only, minus some. This table has 250,000 to 350,000 clones, 86% appearing once. The CDR3 is 16 amino acids. The germline V gene has CDR1 SGDLS and CDR2 YYNGEE. After removal of 4 bases from V and 0 bases from J, the junction contained 6 bases not matched to a gene. These data originate in a study of cytomegalovirus exposure and HLA in healthy donors. Findings and caveats of the study: What TCR beta sequences reportedly achieved was accurate prediction of HLA-A and HLA-B alleles in most subjects. Some TCR beta chains (roughly 160 of them) were listed as cytomegalovirus-associated.

The sample taken for sequencing was PBMCs. The TCR comes from a man aged 40-50 years in good health and CMV-seropositive. This chain connects TRBV9 to TRBJ2-2, with 7 bases fitting TRBD1. The CDR3: CASSPRQGSNTGELFF. In DNA, the CDR3 is TGTGCCAGCAGCCCCCGACAGGGTTCGAACACCGGGGAGCTGTTTTTT.